This T cell receptor beta chain was sequenced for a study of T-cell reconstitution after alpha-beta-depleted transplantation in children. Study-wide results and caveats: From surviving recipient T cells and thymic progenitors came the high day-60 TCRbeta diversity observed in some patients. T-cell counts and diversity at one year following transplant were attributed mainly to newly produced T cells. At around two months after transplant, the alpha-beta T cells were reportedly derived from several hundred expanded clones that came from non-depleted graft cells.

The library targeted TCRbeta and was prepared with unique molecular identifiers. From the PCR reads, TCRdb called clonotypes with MiXCR, one entry per CDR3 protein. Here the sample spans 98,000 or so distinct CDR3 sequences, about a quarter being singletons. This clonotype was detected ten times or more. Its antigen is unidentified. This receptor was obtained from a boy aged 2 to 9 with acute lymphoblastic leukemia, due to receive a stem cell transplant. The material was PBMCs, obtained before TCRalphabeta/CD19-depleted stem cell transplant.

CDR3 loop: CASSPLTDNYGYTF. As DNA, the CDR3 is TGTGCCAGCAGCCCCCTCACTGACAACTATGGCTACACCTTC. The J gene is TRBJ1-2, the V gene TRBV14; D is uncertain. Germline V gene data show CDR1 as SGHDN and CDR2 as FVKESK. V lost 4 bases to trimming and J lost 2 bases, with 11 bases between them. CDR3 length: 14 amino acids.